This passage covers 12 T cell receptor beta chains from one sample sequenced in a study of monozygotic twins with cystic fibrosis. The table came from immunoSEQ multiplex PCR; TCRdb's copy has only in-frame clones and leaves some out. The sample includes fewer than 30,000 clones, 96% of them seen just once. Sequencing was carried out using blood. The receptors here all came from a girl between 2 and 10 years old with cystic fibrosis.

The chain joins TRBV12-5 to TRBJ1-5, with D tentatively TRBD1 (5 bases). CDR3 length equals 15 residues. Per the germline V gene, CDR1 is LGHNT and CDR2 is FRNRAP. Trimming stripped 5 bases from V and 4 bases from J, with 15 bases between. The CDR3 protein is CASGPGEAGNQPQHF. The CDR3, as DNA: TGTGCTAGTGGTCCTGGGGAGGCAGGGAATCAGCCCCAGCATTTT.

This clone was observed a single time. J is TRBJ1-3 and V is TRBV2; 9 nucleotides match TRBD1. After removal of 5 bases from V and 4 bases from J, the junction contained 12 bases not matched to a gene. This CDR3 has 17 amino acids. The germline CDR1 and CDR2 sequences are SNHLY and FYNNEI. CDR3 DNA: TGTGCCAGCAGTTTACGTAGGGGACAGGGTGAGGGAAACACCATATATTTT. It specifies CASSLRRGQGEGNTIYF.

The chain combines TRBV5-6 with TRBJ2-2; 7 bases match TRBD1. The CDR3 totals 16 residues. From germline, CDR1 is SGHDT and CDR2 YYEEEE. V dropped 4 bases and J dropped 3; count of bases not matched to a gene: 9. The CDR3 DNA reads TGTGCCAGCAGCCCAAGACAGGGAAGGGACACCGGGGAGCTGTTTTTT. Translation: CASSPRQGRDTGELFF.

The chain carries TRBV18 and TRBJ1-3; D is ambiguous. Germline V gene data show CDR1 as KGHSH and CDR2 as LQKENI. This CDR3 spans 17 amino acids. Trimming pared 2 bases from V and 2 bases from J, leaving 16 bases between. The CDR3 DNA sequence: TGTGCCAGCTCACCAAAGGAGGGCTCGGGAGCTGGAAACACCATATATTTT. Its protein is CASSPKEGSGAGNTIYF.

This sequence joins TRBV5-4 and TRBJ1-4, with D possibly being TRBD1 (6 bases). The CDR3 runs 14 residues. Deletions cut 3 bases from V and 4 bases from J, with 10 bases between. CDR1 is SGHNT and CDR2 is YYREEE in the germline V gene (reference sequence). Written as DNA, the CDR3 is TGTGCCAGCAGCTCGACAGGTCTTAATGAAAAACTGTTTTTT. Translating it yields CASSSTGLNEKLFF.

This clone has only one observation. The V gene is TRBV30, the J gene TRBJ2-3; 7 bases are shared with TRBD2. Losses at the gene ends were 0 bases for V and 13 bases for J; bases not matched to a gene: 13. CDR1 is GTSNPN and CDR2 is SVGIG in the germline V gene (reference sequence). This CDR3 contains 14 residues. The CDR3 reads CAWSVILAARPKYF. For the CDR3, the DNA is TGTGCCTGGAGTGTAATCCTAGCGGCCCGGCCCAAGTATTTT.

V usage is TRBV7-9 and J usage is TRBJ2-2; D possibly corresponds to TRBD1 (6 bases). Trimming stripped 4 bases from V and 7 bases from J, with 19 bases between. Looked up from germline, CDR1 is SEHNR and CDR2 is FQNEAQ (reference sequence). The CDR3 has 16 residues. Here the CDR3 reads CASSWGHPGLVGELFF. CDR3 DNA sequence: TGTGCCAGCAGCTGGGGACACCCAGGCTTGGTCGGGGAGCTGTTTTTT.

The chain employs TRBV18 and TRBJ2-2, with a weak D call TRBD1 (6 bases). Germline values: CDR1 KGHSH, CDR2 LQKENI. V was trimmed by 5 bases and J by 4 bases, leaving 11 bases between them. This CDR3 contains 14 residues. The CDR3 nucleotides read TGTGCCAGCTCAGAAATGGGGGCCACCGGGGAGCTGTTTTTT. This gives the protein CASSEMGATGELFF.

V gene TRBV7-3 combines with J gene TRBJ2-7; TRBD1 aligns across 9 bases. The germline CDR1 and CDR2 sequences are SGHTA and FQGTGA. CDR3 length equals 15 residues. With 5 bases clipped from V and 4 bases from J, the junction kept 9 bases outside the gene matches. The CDR3, as DNA: TGTGCCAGCAGCCTACGTGGACAGGGGTCGTACGAGCAGTACTTC. Translated, it gives CASSLRGQGSYEQYF.

This clone was recorded only once. The chain joins TRBV28 to TRBJ1-5; D ambiguous. The germline V gene has CDR1 MDHEN and CDR2 SYDVKM. Trimming stripped 6 bases from V and 0 bases from J, with 15 bases between. The CDR3 totals 16 residues. Written as DNA, the CDR3 is TGTGCCAGCAGCCCCCTGGCCGGAAATAGCAATCAGCCCCAGCATTTT. Amino acids: CASSPLAGNSNQPQHF.

The chain joins TRBV25-1 to TRBJ2-4; D is unresolved. Germline lookup yields CDR1 MGHDK and CDR2 SYGVNS. V lost 2 bases and J lost 8, with 16 bases in between. The CDR3 covers 15 residues. Here the CDR3 reads CASSERTTTRDIQYF. The CDR3 DNA reads as TGTGCCAGCAGTGAACGAACCACCACACGGGACATTCAGTACTTC.

The chain links TRBV10-1 to TRBJ2-2, with 8 bases lining up with TRBD2. The CDR3 sequence is 15 residues long. The trim removed 9 bases at V and 5 bases at J, leaving 11 bases unmatched. The V gene's germline CDR1 is WNHNN and CDR2 SYGVQD (reference sequence). Here the CDR3 DNA reads TGCGCCAGGGGCTCGGCGGGAGGCGATACCGGGGAGCTGTTTTTT. Protein: CARGSAGGDTGELFF.